Listed below are T cell receptor beta chains from one sample, sequenced in a study of shared clonotypes between healthy human individuals. Clones were sequenced by immunoSEQ multiplex PCR, and TCRdb holds only the in-frame ones, with some missing. The data contain 2 million or so clones, less than 95% of them singletons. The sample consisted of naive CD8+ T cells sorted from blood. The receptors stem from a man between 18 and 29 years old in good health. The CDR3 runs from the conserved cysteine through the conserved F or W. A D gene is named only where the DNA matches it firmly. A row's size may be missing; if present it is once, few, many or a size class.

v_call	clone_size	j_call	d_call	cdr3_nt	cdr3_aa
TRBV28	-	TRBJ1-1	-	TGTGCCAGCACGACGGGCAACACTGAAGCTTTCTTT	CASTTGNTEAFF
TRBV6-5	-	TRBJ1-2	-	TGTGCCAGCTGCCCCCTTCGGGAGGGACGGGGCTACACCTTC	CASCPLREGRGYTF
TRBV7-9	-	TRBJ2-1	-	TGTGCCAGCATATTAGAAAGCTCCTACAATGAGCAGTTCTTC	CASILESSYNEQFF
TRBV13	-	TRBJ1-2	-	TGTGCCAGCAGCTTAGACGGTTATTATGGCTACACCTTC	CASSLDGYYGYTF
TRBV27	-	TRBJ2-3	-	TGTGCCAGCACCCCCCCCGGCGGGGGCACAGATACGCAGTATTTT	CASTPPGGGTDTQYF
TRBV11-2	-	TRBJ1-6	-	TGTGCCAGCAGCTCGAGGGGGGAACCGAATTCACCCCTCCACTTT	CASSSRGEPNSPLHF
TRBV5-3	-	TRBJ1-2	-	TGTGCCAGAAGCTTTTATTGCTCAGGCGACCTCAAGAAAGAATATGGCTACACCTTC	CARSFYCSGDLKKEYGYTF
TRBV2	-	TRBJ2-5	TRBD2	TGTGCCAGCAGCCTAAGCGGGGGGGCCTCAGAGACCCAGTACTTC	CASSLSGGASETQYF
TRBV4-3	-	TRBJ1-2	-	TGCGCCAGCAGCCAAGTCACAGGCGCTAACTATGGCTACACCTTC	CASSQVTGANYGYTF
TRBV7-9	-	TRBJ2-7	-	TGTGCCAGCCAGAGGGACCTGTCCTACGAGCAGTACTTC	CASQRDLSYEQYF
TRBV2	few	TRBJ1-1	-	TGTGCCAGCAGACAAATGAACACTGAAGCTTTCTTT	CASRQMNTEAFF
TRBV9	-	TRBJ2-1	-	TGTGCCAGCAGCTCTAATAGAGAGAGCGGAAACTACAATGAGCAGTTCTTC	CASSSNRESGNYNEQFF
TRBV27	-	TRBJ2-5	-	TGTGCCAGCAGTTTATGGACGATGGAGACCCAGTACTTC	CASSLWTMETQYF
TRBV6-1	-	TRBJ2-3	TRBD2	TGTGCCAGCAGTGACATCGGTAGCGGGGTTGTGGATACGCAGTATTTT	CASSDIGSGVVDTQYF
TRBV6-6	-	TRBJ1-1	-	TGTGCCAGCAGTTACGGGGCCGTGAACACTGAAGCTTTCTTT	CASSYGAVNTEAFF